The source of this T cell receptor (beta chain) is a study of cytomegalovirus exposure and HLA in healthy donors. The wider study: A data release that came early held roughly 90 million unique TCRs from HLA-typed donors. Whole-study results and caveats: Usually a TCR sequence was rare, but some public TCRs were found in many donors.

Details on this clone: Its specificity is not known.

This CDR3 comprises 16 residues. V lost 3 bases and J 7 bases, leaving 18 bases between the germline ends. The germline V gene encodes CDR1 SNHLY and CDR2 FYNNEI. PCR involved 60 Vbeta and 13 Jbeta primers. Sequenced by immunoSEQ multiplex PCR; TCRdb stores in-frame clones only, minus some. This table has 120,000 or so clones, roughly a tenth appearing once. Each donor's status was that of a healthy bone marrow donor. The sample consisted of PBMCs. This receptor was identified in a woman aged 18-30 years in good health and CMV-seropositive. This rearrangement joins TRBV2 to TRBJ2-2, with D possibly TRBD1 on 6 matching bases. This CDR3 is CASSEGQGYSLGELFF. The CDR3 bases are TGTGCCAGCAGTGAGGGGCAGGGGTACTCCCTCGGGGAGCTGTTTTTT.